The following is a T cell receptor beta chain sequence with its context. Here immunoSEQ multiplex PCR was the method, and the copy in TCRdb shows in-frame clones only, minus some. In the table there are 260,000 or so clones, around 85% of which are singletons. This record belongs to a study of blood T cell repertoires in COVID-19. About the research overall: Spain, Italy and the United States supplied samples that represented acute and convalescent COVID-19.

This CDR3 has 16 residues. The V segment lost 6 bases and the J segment 5 bases; nucleotides outside the gene matches: 7. CDR1 is MRHNA, CDR2 SNTAGT, per germline. Participants, 18 to 89 years old, spanned around 26 US areas. The V gene is TRBV6-4, the J gene TRBJ2-1; TRBD2 matches at 13 bases. This sequence originates from a woman aged 50 to 60 who had recovered from COVID-19. The sequencing sample was made of PBMCs or T cells enriched from blood (not recorded which). The CDR3 coding sequence is TGTGCCAGCAGCGAGACTAGCGGGGGGCACGACAATGAGCAGTTCTTC. Translated: CASSETSGGHDNEQFF.